Sequencing of this T cell receptor (beta chain) was carried out in a study of shared clonotypes between healthy human individuals. Whole-study findings and limits: At large depth, rarefaction still showed sorted-subset sequencing to be incomplete. Against clonotypes common to all four donors, non-shared ones had lower generation probabilities. The small donor group covered limited genetic and exposure diversity.

The sorted-subset replicate PCRs were given around 0.2 ug DNA, which is tens of thousands of T cell genomes. The assay was immunoSEQ multiplex PCR, and TCRdb's table has in-frame clones only and misses some. The repertoire has around 1,900,000 clones, around 93% of them found once; the top ten carry over 1.5%. Germline CDR1 and CDR2: LNHNV and YYDKDF (reference sequence). This CDR3 contains 15 residues. Trimming shortened V by 5 bases and J by 3 bases, and 17 bases separated the two germline ends. It was CD45RO-negative cells, positively selected for CCR7, that made up naive CD8 cells, with terminally differentiated effector memory CD45RA+ cells excluded. As regards this clone: What it binds is not known.

Sample: naive CD8+ T cells from PBMCs. This TCR was sampled from a man between 18 and 29 years old in good health. Some clones in this sample may be carry-over from other donors' samples. This sequence joins TRBV15 and TRBJ2-7; D gene unclear. The CDR3 loop reads CATSHGRGAGYEQYF. As DNA, the CDR3 is TGTGCCACCAGCCACGGCCGCGGCGCTGGCTACGAGCAGTACTTC.